These T cell receptor beta chains were read from a single sample in a study of blood T cells in healthy people across ages. Using its own MiXCR run on the 5' RACE reads, TCRdb lists one record per CDR3 protein. Of roughly 560,000 distinct CDR3 sequences in the sample, around 24% were seen once. These data also featured in a second study, about T cells of mothers and their children.

The sample consisted of blood. Every receptor here comes from a boy younger than 18 in good health. Both conserved end residues are part of each CDR3. Fields, in order: J gene, D gene, CDR3 length, V gene, clone size, CDR3 protein, CDR3 DNA. The D gene is left open where the match is weak. Where a row states a size, it is once, few, many or the class of an expanded clone; other rows omit it.

TRBJ1-1	TRBD1	15	TRBV30	few	CAWSSTGGSGTEAFF	TGTGCCTGGAGTTCGACAGGGGGCTCAGGCACTGAAGCTTTCTTT
TRBJ2-3	TRBD2	15	TRBV12-3/TRBV12-4	few	CASRLGLAVTDTQYF	TGTGCCAGCAGGCTAGGGCTAGCGGTTACAGATACGCAGTATTTT
TRBJ2-1	.	15	TRBV5-1	.	CASSSTGTGYNEQFF	TGCGCCAGCAGCTCCACCGGGACTGGCTACAATGAGCAGTTCTTC
TRBJ1-5	.	14	TRBV6-6	.	CASSDRVANQPQHF	TGTGCCAGCAGTGATAGGGTGGCCAATCAGCCCCAGCATTTT
TRBJ2-2	.	15	TRBV5-1	.	CASSLAADPSGELFF	TGCGCCAGCAGCTTGGCGGCGGACCCCAGCGGGGAGCTGTTTTTT
TRBJ2-7	TRBD1	14	TRBV7-2	.	CASSPDRGAREQYF	TGTGCCAGCAGCCCAGACAGGGGAGCTCGCGAGCAGTACTTC
TRBJ2-1	TRBD1	17	TRBV29-1	.	CSVEIQGAIGSYNEQFF	TGCAGCGTTGAAATACAGGGGGCAATTGGGTCCTACAATGAGCAGTTCTTC
TRBJ2-1	.	14	TRBV9	.	CASSVDVGRNEQFF	TGTGCCAGCAGCGTAGATGTGGGGAGGAATGAGCAGTTCTTC
TRBJ2-7	.	15	TRBV7-3	.	CASSLQIGSTYEQYF	TGTGCCAGCAGCTTACAAATCGGCAGCACCTACGAGCAGTACTTC
TRBJ1-1	.	17	TRBV7-9	.	CASSPDVTDYMNTEAFF	TGTGCCAGCAGTCCCGACGTCACCGATTACATGAACACTGAAGCTTTCTTT
TRBJ1-5	.	15	TRBV7-8	.	CASSEAGGMAQPQHF	TGTGCCAGCAGCGAAGCGGGGGGAATGGCTCAGCCCCAGCATTTT
TRBJ2-7	TRBD2	14	TRBV13	few	CASSSSGRTHEQYF	TGTGCCAGCAGCTCTAGCGGGAGAACCCACGAGCAGTACTTC
TRBJ2-3	.	15	TRBV20-1	few	CSARDFWLHTDTQYF	TGCAGTGCTAGAGATTTTTGGCTACACACAGATACGCAGTATTTT
TRBJ1-2	.	15	TRBV5-5	.	CASSLETYSNYGYTF	TGTGCCAGCAGCCTGGAGACGTACTCTAACTATGGCTACACCTTC
TRBJ2-5	TRBD2	14	TRBV6-2/TRBV6-3	few	CASSPVSGEETQYF	TGTGCCAGCAGTCCAGTCAGCGGGGAAGAGACCCAGTACTTC
TRBJ1-3	.	14	TRBV6-6	.	CASSYPDAGNTIYF	TGTGCCAGCAGTTACCCGGACGCGGGAAACACCATATATTTT
TRBJ1-5	.	15	TRBV20-1	.	CSARDVLRERQPQHF	TGCAGTGCTAGAGATGTGTTGAGAGAGCGGCAGCCCCAGCATTTT
TRBJ1-4	TRBD1	18	TRBV27	few	CASSLYGTGITVGEKLFF	TGTGCCAGCAGTTTATACGGGACAGGGATTACGGTTGGAGAAAAACTGTTTTTT